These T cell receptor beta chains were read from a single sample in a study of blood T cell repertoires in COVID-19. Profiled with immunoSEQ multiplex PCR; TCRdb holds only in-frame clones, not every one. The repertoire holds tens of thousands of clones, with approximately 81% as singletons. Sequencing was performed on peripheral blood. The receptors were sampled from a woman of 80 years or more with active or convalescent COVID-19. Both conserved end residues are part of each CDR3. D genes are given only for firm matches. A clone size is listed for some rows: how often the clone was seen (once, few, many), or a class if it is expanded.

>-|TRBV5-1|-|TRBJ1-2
TGCGCCAGCAGCTTGGAAGGGACTGCGGAAATTGATGGCTACACCTTC
CASSLEGTAEIDGYTF
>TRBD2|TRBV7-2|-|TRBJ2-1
TGTGCCAGCAGCTTAGGACTAGCGGGGGCCTACGGGGATGAGCAGTTCTTC
CASSLGLAGAYGDEQFF
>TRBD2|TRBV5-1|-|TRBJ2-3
TGCGCCAGCCGAAGGACTAGCGTCGGGACAGATACGCAGTATTTT
CASRRTSVGTDTQYF
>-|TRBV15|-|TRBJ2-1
TGTGCCACCAGCAGGGGACTGGAGTGGGGGAATGAGCAGTTCTTC
CATSRGLEWGNEQFF
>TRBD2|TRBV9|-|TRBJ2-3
TGTGCCAGCAGCGTCCCCGAGACTAGCGGGGGGCCCTCCATTAGCACAGATACGCAGTATTTT
CASSVPETSGGPSISTDTQYF
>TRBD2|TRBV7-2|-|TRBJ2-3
TGTGCCAGCGGCTTCGGGACTACTACAGATACGCAGTATTTT
CASGFGTTTDTQYF
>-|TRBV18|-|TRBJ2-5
TGTGCCAGCTCCCGAGGGTTTCAAGAGACCCAGTACTTC
CASSRGFQETQYF
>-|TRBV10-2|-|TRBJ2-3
TGCGCCAGCAGTGTTGCTGGGGCCACAGATACGCAGTATTTT
CASSVAGATDTQYF
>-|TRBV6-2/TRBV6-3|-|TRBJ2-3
TGTGCCAGCAGTCGGGGGGCCGGTGATACGCAGTATTTT
CASSRGAGDTQYF
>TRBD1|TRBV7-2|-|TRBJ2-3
TGTGCCAGCAGCTTAGGGGGACAGGAATCAGATACGCAGTATTTT
CASSLGGQESDTQYF
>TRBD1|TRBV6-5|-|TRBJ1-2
TGTGCCAGCAGCTCCGGGACAGGGCCCTATGGCTACACCTTC
CASSSGTGPYGYTF
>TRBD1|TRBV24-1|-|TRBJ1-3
TGTGCCACCAGTGAGGGGACAGGGGCCTCTGGAAACACCATATATTTT
CATSEGTGASGNTIYF
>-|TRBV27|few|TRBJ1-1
TGTGCCAGCATGCGCCCAGGCCGGAACACTGAAGCTTTCTTT
CASMRPGRNTEAFF
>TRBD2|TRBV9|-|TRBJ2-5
TGTGCCAGCAGCGTAGGGATTAGCGGGAGACGGCAAGAGACCCAGTACTTC
CASSVGISGRRQETQYF
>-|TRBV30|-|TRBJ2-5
TGTGCCTGGAGCGAGGGAGCGGATCAAGAGACCCAGTACTTC
CAWSEGADQETQYF
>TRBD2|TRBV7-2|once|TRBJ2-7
TGTGCCAGCAGCCCGCCGGGACTAGCGGGGGGGGGCTACGAGCAGTACTTC
CASSPPGLAGGGYEQYF
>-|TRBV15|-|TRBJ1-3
TGTGCCACCAGCAGAGATGGAGGGGCTGGAAACACCATATATTTT
CATSRDGGAGNTIYF
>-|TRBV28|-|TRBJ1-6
TGTGCCAGCAGTGCCAGGGATCCCTATAATTCACCCCTCCACTTT
CASSARDPYNSPLHF
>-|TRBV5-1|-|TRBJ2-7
TGCGCCAGCAGCTTGGTTACTCGCACGATGTACGAGCAGTACTTC
CASSLVTRTMYEQYF
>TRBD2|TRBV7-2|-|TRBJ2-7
TGTGCCAGCAGCTTAGGACTAGCGGGGGGGCAGTACGAGCAGTACTTC
CASSLGLAGGQYEQYF
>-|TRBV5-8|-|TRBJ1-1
TGTGCCAGCAGCCTTCGGGGGGCGGCGAACACTGAAGCTTTCTTT
CASSLRGAANTEAFF
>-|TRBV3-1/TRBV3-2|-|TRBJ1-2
TGTGCCAGCAGCCAAGTTACAGCTCTCTATGGCTACACCTTC
CASSQVTALYGYTF
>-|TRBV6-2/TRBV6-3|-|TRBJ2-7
TGTGCCAGCAGCCCCAGTTTTTCAAGTGGACTCTCCTACGAGCAGTACTTC
CASSPSFSSGLSYEQYF
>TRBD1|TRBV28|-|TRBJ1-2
TGTGCCAGCAGCCGCACAGGGGGCAGCAGCTATGGCTACACCTTC
CASSRTGGSSYGYTF
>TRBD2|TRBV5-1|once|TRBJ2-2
TGCGCCAGCAGCTTGCAGACTAGCGGAACCGGGGAGCTGTTTTTT
CASSLQTSGTGELFF
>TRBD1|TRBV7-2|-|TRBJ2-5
TGTGCCAGCAGCCCGAACAGGGGGCTGGAGACCCAGTACTTC
CASSPNRGLETQYF
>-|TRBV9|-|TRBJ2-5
TGTGCCAGCAGCGTAGTCTCGGAGACCCAGTACTTC
CASSVVSETQYF